The 10 T cell receptor beta chains reported below all come from one sample, sequenced in a study of identical twins. A single record per CDR3 protein comes from TCRdb applying MiXCR to the 5' RACE reads. Of some 1,700,000 distinct CDR3 sequences in the sample, 25% to 35% were seen once. The sequenced sample consisted of cord blood. Receptors originate from a newborn girl in good health.

The genes are TRBV10-3 and TRBJ2-5; 14 bases line up with TRBD2. Per germline, CDR1 ENHRY and CDR2 SYGVKD. J gave up 4 bases and V 0 bases, and 1 base lay outside the gene matches. The CDR3 contains 16 residues. This chain's CDR3 is CAISESTSGGAETQYF. DNA of the CDR3: TGTGCCATCAGTGAGTCGACTAGCGGGGGGGCAGAGACCCAGTACTTC.

The chain uses TRBV2 and TRBJ2-1, with D tentatively TRBD2 (5 bases). V was pared by 1 base and J by 4 bases, with 8 bases between. Germline V gene sequence: CDR1 SNHLY, CDR2 FYNNEI. The CDR3 has 14 amino acids. The CDR3 nucleotides are TGTGCCAGCAGTGAAGGACTACTATACAATGAGCAGTTCTTC. As protein: CASSEGLLYNEQFF.

The chain couples TRBV15 to TRBJ2-1; weak D call: TRBD2 (6 bases). Germline V gives CDR1 LNHNV, CDR2 YYDKDF (reference sequence). The V end was cut by 3 bases, the J end by 10 bases, with 19 bases between. This CDR3 contains 15 residues. CDR3 DNA: TGTGCCACCAGCAGCCGACTAGGATACTCCTACGAGCAGTTCTTC. The encoded protein is CATSSRLGYSYEQFF.

Only one count was recorded for this clonotype. Given a much more abundant clone one base away, this may be a read error. The chain combines TRBV4-1 with TRBJ2-4, with D perhaps matching TRBD2 (5 bases). The CDR3 is 17 residues long. Germline loops: CDR1 MGHRA, CDR2 YSYEKL. The CDR3 loop is CASSQDLGLAAKNILYF. CDR3 in DNA: TGCGCCAGCAGCCAAGATTTAGGGCTAGCCGCCAAAAACATTCTGTACTTC.

This clonotype was observed a few times. The chain has TRBV20-1 and TRBJ2-7; D possibly matches TRBD1 or TRBD2 (5 bases each). The V end lost 4 bases, the J end lost 6 bases, and 16 bases lay between the germline ends. The CDR3 runs 13 residues. Per germline, CDR1 DFQATT and CDR2 SNEGSKA (reference sequence). CDR3 in amino acids: CSATGRLFGEQYF. CDR3 sequence (DNA): TGCAGTGCTACGGGGCGACTATTCGGCGAGCAGTACTTC.

The V gene is TRBV20-1, the J gene TRBJ1-6, with D hard to call. V was trimmed by 3 bases and J by 9 bases, leaving 9 bases between them. CDR3 length: 12 residues. Germline lookup yields CDR1 DFQATT and CDR2 SNEGSKA (reference sequence). This CDR3 reads CSASLASSPLHF. In DNA, the CDR3 is TGCAGTGCTAGCCTAGCCAGTTCACCCCTCCACTTT.

The chain carries TRBV20-1 and TRBJ2-1; D not resolved. The V gene lost 6 bases and the J gene lost 5 bases, with 11 bases spanning the gap. Germline CDR1 DFQATT, CDR2 SNEGSKA (reference sequence). The CDR3 contains 12 residues. For the CDR3, the DNA is TGCAGTGCAACCGACGTCGACAATGAGCAGTTCTTC. Its protein is CSATDVDNEQFF.

This clonotype was seen repeatedly, ten times or more. The rearrangement uses TRBV5-1 and TRBJ1-5; TRBD1 aligns across 9 bases. With V trimmed by 3 bases and J by 4 bases, 5 bases remained unmatched. The CDR3 is 15 amino acids. The germline V gene encodes CDR1 SGHRS and CDR2 YFSETQ. The CDR3 loop is CASSSSGTGNQPQHF. Written as DNA, the CDR3 is TGCGCCAGCAGCTCCTCCGGGACAGGGAATCAGCCCCAGCATTTT.

This clonotype came up a few times. The J gene is TRBJ1-2, the V gene TRBV28, with D hard to call. V was trimmed by 6 bases and J by 8 bases, leaving 10 bases between them. This CDR3 contains 11 residues. CDR1 MDHEN and CDR2 SYDVKM come from the germline V gene. CDR3 amino acids: CASRSPTGYTF. In DNA, the CDR3 is TGTGCCAGCAGGTCCCCCACAGGCTACACCTTC.

J is TRBJ2-5 and V is TRBV21-1; the table's D call, TRBD2, has no DNA check behind it. TRBV21-1 is marked as a pseudogene. The CDR3 length is 19 residues. CDR3 coding DNA: TGTGCCAGCAGCAAAGGGGGGACTAGCGTTCTGAGCCACAAGAGACCCCAGTACTTC. Protein product: CASSKGGTSVLSHKRPQYF.